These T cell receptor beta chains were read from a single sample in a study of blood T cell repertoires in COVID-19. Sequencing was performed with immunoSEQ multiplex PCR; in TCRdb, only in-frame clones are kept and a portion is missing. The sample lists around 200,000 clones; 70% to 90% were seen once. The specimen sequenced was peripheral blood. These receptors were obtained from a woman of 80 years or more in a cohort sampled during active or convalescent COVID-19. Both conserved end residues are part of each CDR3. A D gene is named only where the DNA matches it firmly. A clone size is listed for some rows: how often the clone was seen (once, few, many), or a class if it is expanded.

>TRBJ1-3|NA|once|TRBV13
TGTGCCAGCAGCTTAAGAGTCACCAACTCTGGAAACACCATATATTTT
CASSLRVTNSGNTIYF
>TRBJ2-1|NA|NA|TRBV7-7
TGTGCTAGCAGCCTCAGCGTGGGCTCCTACAATGAGCAGTTCTTC
CASSLSVGSYNEQFF
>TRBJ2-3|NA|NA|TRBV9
TGTGCCAGCAGCGTAGAGGTGGTCAGGAACACAGATACGCAGTATTTT
CASSVEVVRNTDTQYF
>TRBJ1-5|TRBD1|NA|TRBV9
TGTGCCAGCAGCGTAGGAGATGGGACAGGGAATCAGCCCCAGCATTTT
CASSVGDGTGNQPQHF
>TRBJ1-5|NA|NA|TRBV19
TGTGCCAGTAGTGGCGCGCGGGGGGGAAGGGGCAATCAGCCCCAGCATTTT
CASSGARGGRGNQPQHF
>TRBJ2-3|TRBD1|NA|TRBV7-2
TGTGCCAGCAGCCGGGACAGGGGAGGGGATACGCAGTATTTT
CASSRDRGGDTQYF
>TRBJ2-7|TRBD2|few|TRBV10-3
TGTGCCATCAGTGAGTTCGGGGGGGGCTCCTACGAGCAGTACTTC
CAISEFGGGSYEQYF
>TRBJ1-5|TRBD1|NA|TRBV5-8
TGTGCCAGCAGCGCCGACAGGGGGTCTGCCGTTAGCAATCAGCCCCAGCATTTT
CASSADRGSAVSNQPQHF
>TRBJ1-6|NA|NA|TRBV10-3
TGTGCCATCAGTGAAGGTTTCCAGGTTAATTCACCCCTCCACTTT
CAISEGFQVNSPLHF
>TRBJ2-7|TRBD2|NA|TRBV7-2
TGTGCCAGCAGCTTAAGCTCTAGCGGGGCCTACGAGCAGTACTTC
CASSLSSSGAYEQYF
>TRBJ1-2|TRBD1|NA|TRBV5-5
TGTGCCAGCAGCTCCGGGCAGGGGGCGCTTGGCTACACCTTC
CASSSGQGALGYTF
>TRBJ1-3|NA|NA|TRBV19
TGTGCCAGTAGTATACGGGTGGGCTCTGGAAACACCATATATTTT
CASSIRVGSGNTIYF
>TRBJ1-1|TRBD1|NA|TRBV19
TGTGCCAGTAGTTCGACATACCGGGACAGGAAGGCCCCGAACACTGAAGCTTTCTTT
CASSSTYRDRKAPNTEAFF
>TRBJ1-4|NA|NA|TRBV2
TGTGCCAGCAGTGGCCTAAGGGAGAGTGAAAAACTGTTTTTT
CASSGLRESEKLFF
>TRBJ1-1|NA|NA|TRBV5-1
TGCGCCAGCAGCTCCCCAGGGGCCGTCGAAGCTTTCTTT
CASSSPGAVEAFF
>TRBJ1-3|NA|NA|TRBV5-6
TGTGCCAGCAGCTTTGGCAGGGAAGGAAACACCATATATTTT
CASSFGREGNTIYF
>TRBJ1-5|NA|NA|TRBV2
TGTGCCAGCAGTGACGAGAACGCCCAGCATTTT
CASSDENAQHF
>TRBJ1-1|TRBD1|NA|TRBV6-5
TGTGCCAGCAGTTACCTGCTACAGGGGGCTTACACTGAAGCTTTCTTT
CASSYLLQGAYTEAFF
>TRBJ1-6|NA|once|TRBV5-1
TGCGCCAGCAGCTTGGACAGCCTAAATTCACCCCTCCACTTT
CASSLDSLNSPLHF
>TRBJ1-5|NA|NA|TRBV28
TGTGCCAGCACCCGACCGACTTATAGCAATCAGCCCCAGCATTTT
CASTRPTYSNQPQHF
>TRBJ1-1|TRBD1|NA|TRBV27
TGTGCCAGCATTGGGACAGGGATGAACACTGAAGCTTTCTTT
CASIGTGMNTEAFF
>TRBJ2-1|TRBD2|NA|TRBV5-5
TGTGCCAGCAGCTCAAGGACTAGCGGGAGTGGATATGAGCAGTTCTTC
CASSSRTSGSGYEQFF
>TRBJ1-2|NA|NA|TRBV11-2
TGTGCCAGCAGCTTAGATTACGGGGGGACCGGCTACACCTTC
CASSLDYGGTGYTF
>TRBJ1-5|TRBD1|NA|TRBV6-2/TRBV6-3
TGTGCCAGCAGTCTAACCTTTACAGGGGATCAGCCCCAGCATTTT
CASSLTFTGDQPQHF
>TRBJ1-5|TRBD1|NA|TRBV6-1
TGTGCCAGCAGTGGAGGACAGGGGGCACCCAATCAGCCCCAGCATTTT
CASSGGQGAPNQPQHF
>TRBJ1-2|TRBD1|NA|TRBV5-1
TGCGCCAGCAGCTTGCAGGGGGCGCATGATGGCTACACCTTC
CASSLQGAHDGYTF
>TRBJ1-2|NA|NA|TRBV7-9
TGTGCCAGCAGCTTAGGAATGGGCCGAGGCTACACCTTC
CASSLGMGRGYTF
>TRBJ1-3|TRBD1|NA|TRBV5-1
TGCGCCAGCAGCCCAAGGGGACAGGGGCTATTTGGAAACACCATATATTTT
CASSPRGQGLFGNTIYF
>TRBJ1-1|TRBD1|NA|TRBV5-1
TGCGCCAGCAGCTTGGGGGACAGCCTAGGTGAAGCTTTCTTT
CASSLGDSLGEAFF
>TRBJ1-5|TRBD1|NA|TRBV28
TGTGCCAGCAGCGGGACAGGGCCTAAATTGTCCCAGCATTTT
CASSGTGPKLSQHF
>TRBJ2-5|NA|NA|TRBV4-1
TGCGCCAGCAGCCAAGGATCTAGGCCCCCAGAGACCCAGTACTTC
CASSQGSRPPETQYF
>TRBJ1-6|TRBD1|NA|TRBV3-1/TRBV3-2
TGTGCCAGCAGCCGAAGGACAGGGCGAAAAGAAAATTCACCCCTCCACTTT
CASSRRTGRKENSPLHF
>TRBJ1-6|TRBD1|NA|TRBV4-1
TGCGCCAGCAGCCAGACAGGGGATCATTCACCCCTCCACTTT
CASSQTGDHSPLHF
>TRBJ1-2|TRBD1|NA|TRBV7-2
TGTGCCAGCAGCTTGGGACAGAGGGTCTATGGCTACACCTTC
CASSLGQRVYGYTF
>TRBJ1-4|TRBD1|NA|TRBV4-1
TGCGCCAGCAGCCCGGACAGGTCTGGTGAAAAACTGTTTTTT
CASSPDRSGEKLFF
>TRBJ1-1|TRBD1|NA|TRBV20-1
TGCAGTGCTAGTGTCGACAGGGTGTTAACTGAAGCTTTCTTT
CSASVDRVLTEAFF